The T cell receptor beta chain described here comes from a study of T cells in Graves' hyperthyroidism and ophthalmopathy. Study context: Initial diagnosis, before any treatment, was when peripheral blood was collected.

This clonotype was found many times. Its antigen remains unknown. Amplified TCR beta CDR3 regions came from RNA transcripts. The HTBI primer set served for first-round RT-PCR of the TCR CDR3. MiXCR, run by TCRdb on the multiplex PCR reads, gives a single entry per CDR3 protein. Of about half a million distinct CDR3 sequences listed, 20% are singletons. Stable Graves' hyperthyroidism denoted no ophthalmopathy progression over 18 months. Study-wide results and caveats: Most thyroid clonotypes expanded above 0.001 were also detected in blood.

The sequence was collected from a man in his late teens or twenties with Graves' hyperthyroidism. The sample consisted of blood.

The CDR3 protein is CSASYGGADPIYEQYF. The CDR3 nucleotides are TGCAGTGCTAGCTACGGCGGGGCCGACCCCATCTACGAGCAGTACTTC. The gene calls are TRBV20-1 and TRBJ2-7, with a weak D call TRBD2 (6 bases). The CDR3 length is 16 residues. Germline CDR1 is DFQATT and CDR2 is SNEGSKA (reference sequence). V lost 3 bases and J 3 bases, leaving 21 bases between the germline ends.